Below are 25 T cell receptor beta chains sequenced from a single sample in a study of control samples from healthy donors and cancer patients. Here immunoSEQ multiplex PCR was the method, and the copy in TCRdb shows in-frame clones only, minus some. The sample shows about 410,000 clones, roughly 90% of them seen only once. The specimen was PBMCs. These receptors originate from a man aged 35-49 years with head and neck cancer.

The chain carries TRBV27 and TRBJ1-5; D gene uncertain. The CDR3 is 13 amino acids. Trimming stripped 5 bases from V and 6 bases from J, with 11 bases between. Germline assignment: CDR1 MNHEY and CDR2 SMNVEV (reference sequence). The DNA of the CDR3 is TGTGCCAGCAGTGGCAAGGAGGGTCAGCCCCAGCATTTT. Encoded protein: CASSGKEGQPQHF.

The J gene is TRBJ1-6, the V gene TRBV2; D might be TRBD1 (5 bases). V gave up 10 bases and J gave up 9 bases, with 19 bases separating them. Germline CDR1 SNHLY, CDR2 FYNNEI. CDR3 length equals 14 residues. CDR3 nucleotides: TGTGCCACCCCTACGGGGGAGGTCGGTTCACCCCTCCACTTT. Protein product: CATPTGEVGSPLHF.

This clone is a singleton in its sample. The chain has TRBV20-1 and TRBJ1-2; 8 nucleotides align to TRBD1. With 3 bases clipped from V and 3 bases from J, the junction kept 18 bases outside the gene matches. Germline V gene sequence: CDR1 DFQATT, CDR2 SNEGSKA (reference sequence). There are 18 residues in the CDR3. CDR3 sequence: CSASHHQRTGSPYYGYTF. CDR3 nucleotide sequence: TGCAGTGCTAGTCACCACCAAAGGACAGGGAGTCCTTACTATGGCTACACCTTC.

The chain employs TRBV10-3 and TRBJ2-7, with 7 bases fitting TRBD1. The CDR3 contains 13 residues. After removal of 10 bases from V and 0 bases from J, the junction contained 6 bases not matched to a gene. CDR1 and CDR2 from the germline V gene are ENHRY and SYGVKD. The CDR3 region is CATETGPSYEQYF. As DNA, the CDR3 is TGTGCCACCGAGACAGGGCCCTCCTACGAGCAGTACTTC.

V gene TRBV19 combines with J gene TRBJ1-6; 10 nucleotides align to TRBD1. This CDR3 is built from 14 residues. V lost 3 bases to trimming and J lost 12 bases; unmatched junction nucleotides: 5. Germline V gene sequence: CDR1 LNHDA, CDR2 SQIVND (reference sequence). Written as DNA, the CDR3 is TGTGCCAGTAGTATGCGGGACAGGGGAGGACCCCTCCACTTT. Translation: CASSMRDRGGPLHF.

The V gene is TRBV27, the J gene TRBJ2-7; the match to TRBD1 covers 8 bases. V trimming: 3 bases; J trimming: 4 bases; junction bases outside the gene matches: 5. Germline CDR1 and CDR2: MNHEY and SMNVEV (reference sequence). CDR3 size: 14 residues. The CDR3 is CASSFSGGGYEQYF. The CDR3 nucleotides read TGTGCCAGCAGTTTTTCAGGGGGCGGATACGAGCAGTACTTC.

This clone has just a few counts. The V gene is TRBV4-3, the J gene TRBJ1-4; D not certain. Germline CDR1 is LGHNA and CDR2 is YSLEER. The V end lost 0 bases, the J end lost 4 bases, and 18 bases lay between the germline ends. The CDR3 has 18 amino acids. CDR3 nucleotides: TGCGCCAGCAGCCAAGATGACTACGCGGCAGTCTATAATGAAAAACTGTTTTTT. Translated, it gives CASSQDDYAAVYNEKLFF.

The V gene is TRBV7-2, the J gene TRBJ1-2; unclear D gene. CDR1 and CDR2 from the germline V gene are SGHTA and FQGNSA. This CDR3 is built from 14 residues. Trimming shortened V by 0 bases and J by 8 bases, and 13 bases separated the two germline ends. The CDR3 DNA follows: TGTGCCAGCAGCTTAGCGATCAGTGTTGTAGGCTACACCTTC. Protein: CASSLAISVVGYTF.

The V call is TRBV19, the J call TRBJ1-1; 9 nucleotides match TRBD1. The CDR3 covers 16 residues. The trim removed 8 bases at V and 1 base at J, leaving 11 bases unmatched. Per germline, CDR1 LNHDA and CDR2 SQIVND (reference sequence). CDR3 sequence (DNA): TGTGCCAGTGGCCGGGACAGGGTAAGGAAGAACACTGAAGCTTTCTTT. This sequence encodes CASGRDRVRKNTEAFF.

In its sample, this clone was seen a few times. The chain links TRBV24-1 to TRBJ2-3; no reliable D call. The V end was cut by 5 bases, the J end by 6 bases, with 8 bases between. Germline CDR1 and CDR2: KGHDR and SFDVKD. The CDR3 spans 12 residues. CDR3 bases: TGTGCCACCAGTGGTCCTGAGGATACGCAGTATTTT. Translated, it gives CATSGPEDTQYF.

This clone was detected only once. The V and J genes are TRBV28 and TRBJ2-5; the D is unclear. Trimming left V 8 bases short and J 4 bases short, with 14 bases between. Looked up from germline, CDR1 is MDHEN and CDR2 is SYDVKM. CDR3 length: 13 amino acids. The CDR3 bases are TGTGCCAGCCCCGAAGGTCTCGGAGAGACCCAGTACTTC. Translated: CASPEGLGETQYF.

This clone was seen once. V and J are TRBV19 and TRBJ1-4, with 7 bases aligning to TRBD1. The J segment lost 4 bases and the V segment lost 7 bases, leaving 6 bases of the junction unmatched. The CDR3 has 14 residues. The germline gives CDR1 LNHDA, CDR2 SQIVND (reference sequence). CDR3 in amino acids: CASTLRDSNEKLFF. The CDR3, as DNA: TGTGCCAGTACCCTCCGGGACAGTAATGAAAAACTGTTTTTT.

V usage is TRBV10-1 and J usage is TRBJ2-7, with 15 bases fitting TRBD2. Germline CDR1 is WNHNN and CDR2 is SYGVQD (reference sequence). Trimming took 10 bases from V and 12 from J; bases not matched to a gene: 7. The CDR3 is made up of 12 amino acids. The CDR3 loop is CAKGLAGGRRYF. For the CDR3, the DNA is TGCGCCAAGGGACTAGCGGGGGGCCGCCGGTACTTC.

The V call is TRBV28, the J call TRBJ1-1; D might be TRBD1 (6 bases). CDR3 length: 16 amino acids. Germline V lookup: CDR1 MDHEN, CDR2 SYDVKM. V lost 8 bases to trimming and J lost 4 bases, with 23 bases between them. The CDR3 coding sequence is TGTGCCAGCTACCTCCCCGGGGGGCGCTTAGGCACTGAAGCTTTCTTT. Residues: CASYLPGGRLGTEAFF.

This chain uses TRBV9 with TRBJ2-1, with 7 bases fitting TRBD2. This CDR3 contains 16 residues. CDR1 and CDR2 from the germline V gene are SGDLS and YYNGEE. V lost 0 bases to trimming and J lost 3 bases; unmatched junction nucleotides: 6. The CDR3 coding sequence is TGTGCCAGCAGCGTAGCTTGGGCTAGCGGCTACAATGAGCAGTTCTTC. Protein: CASSVAWASGYNEQFF.

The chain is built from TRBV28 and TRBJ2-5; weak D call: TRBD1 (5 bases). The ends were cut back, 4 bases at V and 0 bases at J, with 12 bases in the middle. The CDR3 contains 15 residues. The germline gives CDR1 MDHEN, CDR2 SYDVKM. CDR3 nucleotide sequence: TGTGCCAGCAGTTGGCTAGACAGTTACCAAGAGACCCAGTACTTC. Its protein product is CASSWLDSYQETQYF.

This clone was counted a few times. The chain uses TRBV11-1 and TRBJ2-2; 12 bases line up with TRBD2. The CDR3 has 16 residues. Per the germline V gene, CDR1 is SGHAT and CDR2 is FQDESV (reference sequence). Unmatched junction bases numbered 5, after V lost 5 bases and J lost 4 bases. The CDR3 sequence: CASSAGLAGFTGELFF. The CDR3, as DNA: TGTGCCAGCAGCGCGGGACTAGCGGGCTTCACCGGGGAGCTGTTTTTT.

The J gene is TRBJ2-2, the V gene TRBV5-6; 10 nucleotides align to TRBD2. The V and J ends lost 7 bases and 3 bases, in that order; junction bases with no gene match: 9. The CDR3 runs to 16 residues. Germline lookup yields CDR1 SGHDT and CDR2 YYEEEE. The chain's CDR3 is CASLDLAGDYTGELFF. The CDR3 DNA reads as TGTGCCAGCTTGGATCTAGCGGGAGATTACACCGGGGAGCTGTTTTTT.

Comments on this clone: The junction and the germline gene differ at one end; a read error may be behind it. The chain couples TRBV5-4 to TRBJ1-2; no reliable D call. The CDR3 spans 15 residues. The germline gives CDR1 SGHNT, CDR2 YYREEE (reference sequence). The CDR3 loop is CASSSLLFSEYGYAF. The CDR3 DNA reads TGTGCCAGCAGCTCATTACTTTTTTCCGAATATGGCTACGCCTTC.

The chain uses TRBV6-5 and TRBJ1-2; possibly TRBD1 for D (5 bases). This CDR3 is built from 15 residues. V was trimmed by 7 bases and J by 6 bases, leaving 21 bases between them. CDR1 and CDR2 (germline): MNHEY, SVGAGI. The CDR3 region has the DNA TGTGCCAGCATATCGCCAGGGAGGTCGGGAGATGGCTACACCTTC. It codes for CASISPGRSGDGYTF.

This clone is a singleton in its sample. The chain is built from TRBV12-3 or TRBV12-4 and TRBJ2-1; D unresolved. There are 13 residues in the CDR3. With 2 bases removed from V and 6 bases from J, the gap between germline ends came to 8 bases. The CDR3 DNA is TGTGCCAGCAGTTTAAGGCCAGCCAATGAGCAGTTCTTC. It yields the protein CASSLRPANEQFF.

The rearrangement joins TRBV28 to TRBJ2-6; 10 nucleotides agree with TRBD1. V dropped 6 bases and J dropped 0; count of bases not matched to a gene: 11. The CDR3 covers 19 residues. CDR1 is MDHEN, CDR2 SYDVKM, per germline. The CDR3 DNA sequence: TGTGCCAGCAGCCCAATGGACAGGGGGAAATCCTCTGGGGCCAACGTCCTGACTTTC. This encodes CASSPMDRGKSSGANVLTF.

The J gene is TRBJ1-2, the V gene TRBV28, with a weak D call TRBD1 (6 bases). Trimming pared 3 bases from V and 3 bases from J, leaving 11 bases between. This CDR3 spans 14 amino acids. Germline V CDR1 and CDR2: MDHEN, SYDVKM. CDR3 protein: CASSFRGLDYGYTF. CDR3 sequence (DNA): TGTGCCAGCAGTTTTCGGGGGCTGGACTATGGCTACACCTTC.

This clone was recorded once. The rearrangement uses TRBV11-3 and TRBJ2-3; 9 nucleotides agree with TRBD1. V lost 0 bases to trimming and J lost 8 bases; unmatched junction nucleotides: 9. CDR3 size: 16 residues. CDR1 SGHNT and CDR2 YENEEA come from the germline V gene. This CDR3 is CASSLETGGAPGTQYF. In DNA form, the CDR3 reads TGTGCCAGCAGCTTAGAAACAGGGGGCGCACCCGGTACGCAGTATTTT.

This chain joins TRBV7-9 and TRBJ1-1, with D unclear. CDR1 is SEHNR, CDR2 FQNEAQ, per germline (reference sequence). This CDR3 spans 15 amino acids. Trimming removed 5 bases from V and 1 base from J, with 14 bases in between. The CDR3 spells CASSPLLGTNTEAFF. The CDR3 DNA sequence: TGTGCCAGCAGCCCACTACTGGGAACGAACACTGAAGCTTTCTTT.